What follows describes a single T cell receptor beta chain. The repertoire was sequenced with immunoSEQ multiplex PCR; TCRdb's copy has only in-frame clones and lacks some. The profile shows tens of thousands of clones, roughly 87% of them singletons. The record originates from a study of blood T cell repertoires in COVID-19. Germline V gene sequence: CDR1 SGHKS, CDR2 YYEKEE (reference sequence). The length of the CDR3 is 15 residues. V shed 1 base and J shed 4 bases, with 14 bases lying between them. Input material: peripheral blood. The TCR originated in a man aged 50 to 60 with active COVID-19. The chain couples TRBV5-5 to TRBJ1-2; D ambiguous. CDR3 DNA: TGTGCCAGCAGCTTGAAGTGGGAGTCCCTCTATGGCTACACCTTC. It encodes CASSLKWESLYGYTF.